This TCR beta chain was profiled in a study of blood T cell repertoires in COVID-19. The table came from immunoSEQ multiplex PCR; TCRdb's copy has only in-frame clones and leaves some out. Of around 200,000 clones listed, 75% to 90% are singletons. Sequences were obtained from PBMCs or T cells enriched from blood (not recorded which). The clonotype comes from a man in his forties who had recovered from COVID-19.

The chain's CDR3 is CASSLVGGGTNTEAFF. CDR3 DNA sequence: TGCGCCAGCAGCTTGGTCGGCGGAGGGACGAACACTGAAGCTTTCTTT. V and J are TRBV5-1 and TRBJ1-1, with a tentative D call TRBD1 (5 bases). Germline assignment: CDR1 SGHRS and CDR2 YFSETQ. With 0 bases removed from V and 1 base from J, the gap between germline ends came to 13 bases. The CDR3 consists of 16 residues.